This paragraph reports one T cell receptor (beta chain). Its target is unknown. The source of the sample is a study of T cell repertoires in cytomegalovirus infection. TCRdb ran MiXCR on the reads and lists one entry per CDR3 protein. The data contain some 500,000 distinct CDR3 sequences, just under 40% of them singletons. This CDR3 is 14 amino acids long. The germline gives CDR1 SGHDT, CDR2 YYEEEE. V lost 5 bases, J lost 7 bases, and 7 bases stayed unmatched. The sequence came from a human donor in good health (CMV status not recorded). Some clones in this sample may be carry-over from other donors' samples. Sequencing was performed on cultured PBMCs, taken from culture after CMV antigen stimulation. The V call is TRBV5-6, the J call TRBJ2-1; TRBD1 agrees at 9 bases. The CDR3 DNA sequence: TGTGCCAGCAGTTGGGACAGGGCGGCGAATGAGCAGTTCTTC. This translates into CASSWDRAANEQFF.